This T cell receptor (beta chain) was retrieved from a study of graft-versus-host responses after intestinal transplantation. Study summary: Multivisceral, liver-intestinal, or isolated intestinal transplants were performed in recipients. Every one of the recipients received anti-thymocyte globulin induction and afterwards took tacrolimus and steroids for 3 to 4 years.

Graft specimens yielded both intraepithelial and lamina propria lymphocytes. This clone occurred once. This CDR3 is built from 11 residues. Per germline, CDR1 MDHEN and CDR2 SYDVKM. V shed 4 bases and J shed 8 bases, with 6 bases lying between them. Only in-frame clones appear in the TCRdb table, and some are missing; sequencing was by immunoSEQ multiplex PCR. The table includes some 15,000 clones, 75% to 90% detected once. This sequence joins TRBV28 and TRBJ2-4; the D is unclear. The sequencing used ileum tissue, collected 104 days after intestinal transplant. This TCR came from a human patient who received an intestinal transplant, so some T cells may come from the graft donor. CDR3 sequence (DNA): TGTGCCAGCAGTTATGTGGACATTCAGTACTTC. Amino acid sequence: CASSYVDIQYF.